The rows below give T cell receptor beta chains drawn from one sample of a study of T cell repertoires in cytomegalovirus infection. Each CDR3 protein gets one entry after TCRdb re-called the reads with MiXCR. The table shows a few hundred thousand distinct CDR3 sequences, with less than 9.5% occurring only once. Sequenced input: PBMCs. The origin of the receptors is a human donor in good health (CMV status not recorded). Some clones in this sample may be carry-over from other donors' samples. CDR3s include the opening cysteine and the closing phenylalanine or tryptophan. Each record gives: CDR3 protein, CDR3 DNA, J gene, D gene, clone size, V gene. D genes are given only for firm matches. A clone size is listed for some rows: how often the clone was seen (once, few, many), or a class if it is expanded.

cdr3_aa: CSVKGTDGIDTQYF; cdr3_nt: TGCAGCGTTAAGGGGACAGATGGGATAGATACGCAGTATTTT; j_call: TRBJ2-3; d_call: TRBD1; clone_size: .; v_call: TRBV29-1
cdr3_aa: CASSPGTRSTEAFF; cdr3_nt: TGTGCCAGCAGTCCCGGGACACGGAGTACTGAAGCTTTCTTT; j_call: TRBJ1-1; d_call: .; clone_size: few; v_call: TRBV7-8
cdr3_aa: CASSLGLAGGSGETQYF; cdr3_nt: TGTGCCAGCAGCTTAGGACTAGCGGGAGGGTCCGGGGAGACCCAGTACTTC; j_call: TRBJ2-5; d_call: TRBD2; clone_size: many; v_call: TRBV7-6
cdr3_aa: CSVAIPADTEAFF; cdr3_nt: TGCAGCGTCGCAATACCGGCGGACACTGAAGCTTTCTTT; j_call: TRBJ1-1; d_call: .; clone_size: few; v_call: TRBV29-1
cdr3_aa: CASSLATGVEQYF; cdr3_nt: TGTGCCAGCAGCTTGGCGACAGGGGTCGAGCAGTACTTC; j_call: TRBJ2-7; d_call: TRBD1; clone_size: many; v_call: TRBV7-9
cdr3_aa: CASSQDSKTQYF; cdr3_nt: TGTGCCAGCAGCCAAGATTCAAAGACCCAGTACTTC; j_call: TRBJ2-5; d_call: .; clone_size: few; v_call: TRBV14
cdr3_aa: CASLWNQETQYF; cdr3_nt: TGTGCCAGCCTTTGGAACCAAGAGACCCAGTACTTC; j_call: TRBJ2-5; d_call: .; clone_size: .; v_call: TRBV2
cdr3_aa: CASSFGGTNEQFF; cdr3_nt: TGTGCCAGCAGTTTCGGCGGGACCAATGAGCAGTTCTTC; j_call: TRBJ2-1; d_call: .; clone_size: many; v_call: TRBV11-3
cdr3_aa: CASSYSGPGGNTQYF; cdr3_nt: TGTGCCAGCAGTTACTCGGGCCCGGGTGGAAATACGCAGTATTTT; j_call: TRBJ2-3; d_call: .; clone_size: many; v_call: TRBV6-5
cdr3_aa: CASSYSAYSYEQYF; cdr3_nt: TGTGCCAGCAGTTACTCGGCGTACAGCTACGAGCAGTACTTC; j_call: TRBJ2-7; d_call: .; clone_size: .; v_call: TRBV6-6
cdr3_aa: CASSPLPGGSYEQYF; cdr3_nt: TGTGCCAGCAGCCCTCTCCCAGGCGGTTCCTACGAGCAGTACTTC; j_call: TRBJ2-7; d_call: .; clone_size: many; v_call: TRBV7-8
cdr3_aa: CASSPWTLSGANVLTF; cdr3_nt: TGTGCCAGCAGCCCCTGGACACTCTCTGGGGCCAACGTCCTGACTTTC; j_call: TRBJ2-6; d_call: .; clone_size: many; v_call: TRBV7-2
cdr3_aa: CASSSQGARTYEQYF; cdr3_nt: TGTGCCAGCAGCTCCCAGGGGGCCAGAACCTACGAGCAGTACTTC; j_call: TRBJ2-7; d_call: TRBD1; clone_size: few; v_call: TRBV5-5
cdr3_aa: CASSLENPGKETQYF; cdr3_nt: TGTGCCAGCAGCTTAGAAAACCCAGGGAAAGAGACCCAGTACTTC; j_call: TRBJ2-5; d_call: .; clone_size: few; v_call: TRBV11-2
cdr3_aa: CASSQGVDRNYEQYF; cdr3_nt: TGCGCCAGCAGCCAAGGCGTGGACAGAAACTACGAGCAGTACTTC; j_call: TRBJ2-7; d_call: .; clone_size: few; v_call: TRBV4-1
cdr3_aa: CASSPVAGGFGNTQYF; cdr3_nt: TGTGCCAGCAGTCCCGTAGCGGGGGGTTTCGGAAATACGCAGTATTTT; j_call: TRBJ2-3; d_call: TRBD2; clone_size: many; v_call: TRBV12-3/TRBV12-4
cdr3_aa: CASSLGGQFETQYF; cdr3_nt: TGTGCCAGCAGCTTAGGGGGTCAGTTCGAGACCCAGTACTTC; j_call: TRBJ2-5; d_call: .; clone_size: .; v_call: TRBV7-9
cdr3_aa: CASSLGYREEETQYF; cdr3_nt: TGTGCCAGCAGCTTAGGGTACAGGGAAGAAGAGACCCAGTACTTC; j_call: TRBJ2-5; d_call: .; clone_size: many; v_call: TRBV7-9
cdr3_aa: CASTPGNTYNSPLHF; cdr3_nt: TGTGCCTCTACCCCGGGCAACACCTATAATTCACCCCTCCACTTT; j_call: TRBJ1-6; d_call: .; clone_size: .; v_call: TRBV3-1
cdr3_aa: CASSSVYNEQFF; cdr3_nt: TGCGCCAGCAGCTCGGTTTACAATGAGCAGTTCTTC; j_call: TRBJ2-1; d_call: .; clone_size: many; v_call: TRBV5-1
cdr3_aa: CSVDATGLAGVDTQYF; cdr3_nt: TGCAGCGTTGATGCAACCGGACTAGCGGGAGTGGATACGCAGTATTTT; j_call: TRBJ2-3; d_call: TRBD2; clone_size: .; v_call: TRBV29-1
cdr3_aa: CASSWGQGRTEAFF; cdr3_nt: TGTGCCAGCAGCTGGGGACAGGGAAGGACTGAAGCTTTCTTT; j_call: TRBJ1-1; d_call: TRBD1; clone_size: many; v_call: TRBV7-6
cdr3_aa: CASSYSLAAREQYF; cdr3_nt: TGTGCCAGCAGTTACTCTCTGGCAGCTAGGGAGCAGTACTTC; j_call: TRBJ2-7; d_call: .; clone_size: .; v_call: TRBV6-5
cdr3_aa: CASSHLAGGRGDTQYF; cdr3_nt: TGTGCCAGCAGTCACCTAGCGGGGGGGCGGGGAGATACGCAGTATTTT; j_call: TRBJ2-3; d_call: TRBD2; clone_size: many; v_call: TRBV27
cdr3_aa: CASSPRGEAYGYTF; cdr3_nt: TGTGCCAGCAGCCCACGGGGGGAGGCCTATGGCTACACCTTC; j_call: TRBJ1-2; d_call: .; clone_size: many; v_call: TRBV7-2
cdr3_aa: CASSSHGRGIGTAQFF; cdr3_nt: TGTGCCAGCAGCTCGCACGGACGAGGGATAGGGACGGCGCAGTTCTTC; j_call: TRBJ2-1; d_call: .; clone_size: many; v_call: TRBV7-2
cdr3_aa: CASSQDVGTRVYNEQFF; cdr3_nt: TGCGCCAGCAGCCAAGATGTCGGGACCAGGGTTTACAATGAGCAGTTCTTC; j_call: TRBJ2-1; d_call: .; clone_size: few; v_call: TRBV4-3
cdr3_aa: CASSQEPGQGADTQYF; cdr3_nt: TGCGCCAGCAGCCAAGAGCCGGGACAGGGGGCAGATACGCAGTATTTT; j_call: TRBJ2-3; d_call: TRBD1; clone_size: many; v_call: TRBV4-3
cdr3_aa: CASRGQDYGYTF; cdr3_nt: TGTGCCAGCAGAGGACAGGACTATGGCTACACCTTC; j_call: TRBJ1-2; d_call: TRBD1; clone_size: many; v_call: TRBV12-3/TRBV12-4
cdr3_aa: CASSFVTGNYGYTF; cdr3_nt: TGTGCCAGCAGCTTCGTGACCGGGAACTATGGCTACACCTTC; j_call: TRBJ1-2; d_call: .; clone_size: many; v_call: TRBV7-8
cdr3_aa: CASSQVGQYFEAFF; cdr3_nt: TGTGCCAGCAGCCAAGTGGGACAGTACTTTGAAGCTTTCTTT; j_call: TRBJ1-1; d_call: TRBD1; clone_size: many; v_call: TRBV14
cdr3_aa: CASSLRDRGADEQYF; cdr3_nt: TGTGCCAGCAGCCTAAGAGACAGGGGTGCCGACGAGCAGTACTTC; j_call: TRBJ2-7; d_call: TRBD1; clone_size: many; v_call: TRBV7-2
cdr3_aa: CATSRERTGNGYTF; cdr3_nt: TGTGCCACCAGCAGAGAGAGGACAGGGAATGGCTACACCTTC; j_call: TRBJ1-2; d_call: TRBD1; clone_size: .; v_call: TRBV15
cdr3_aa: CASSWGGTARYEQYF; cdr3_nt: TGTGCCAGCAGTTGGGGCGGGACGGCACGATACGAGCAGTACTTC; j_call: TRBJ2-7; d_call: .; clone_size: few; v_call: TRBV28
cdr3_aa: CASSFLPFTETQYF; cdr3_nt: TGTGCCAGCAGCTTCCTCCCGTTCACAGAGACCCAGTACTTC; j_call: TRBJ2-5; d_call: .; clone_size: few; v_call: TRBV7-2
cdr3_aa: CSASGSGLGNTEAFF; cdr3_nt: TGCAGTGCTTCCGGGTCAGGGTTAGGGAACACTGAAGCTTTCTTT; j_call: TRBJ1-1; d_call: .; clone_size: few; v_call: TRBV20-1
cdr3_aa: CASSPQDRVKTQYF; cdr3_nt: TGTGCCAGCAGCCCGCAAGACAGGGTGAAGACCCAGTACTTC; j_call: TRBJ2-5; d_call: TRBD1; clone_size: many; v_call: TRBV7-2
cdr3_aa: CASRLPGTGAFF; cdr3_nt: TGTGCCAGCAGACTACCGGGAACGGGGGCTTTCTTT; j_call: TRBJ1-1; d_call: .; clone_size: .; v_call: TRBV7-6
cdr3_aa: CASSPDRAGANVLTF; cdr3_nt: TGTGCCAGCAGTCCCGATAGGGCGGGGGCCAACGTCCTGACTTTC; j_call: TRBJ2-6; d_call: .; clone_size: many; v_call: TRBV2
cdr3_aa: CASSLWQGDYGYTF; cdr3_nt: TGTGCCAGCTCCCTCTGGCAGGGGGACTATGGCTACACCTTC; j_call: TRBJ1-2; d_call: TRBD1; clone_size: many; v_call: TRBV11-1
cdr3_aa: CAWSRPLRFANYGYTF; cdr3_nt: TGTGCCTGGAGTCGCCCCCTTCGATTTGCTAACTATGGCTACACCTTC; j_call: TRBJ1-2; d_call: .; clone_size: .; v_call: TRBV30
cdr3_aa: CASSPAVVGGELFF; cdr3_nt: TGTGCCAGCAGCCCCGCGGTGGTTGGCGGGGAGCTGTTTTTT; j_call: TRBJ2-2; d_call: .; clone_size: many; v_call: TRBV7-8
cdr3_aa: CASKLMAGPSETQYF; cdr3_nt: TGTGCCAGCAAATTGATGGCGGGGCCGAGTGAGACCCAGTACTTC; j_call: TRBJ2-5; d_call: .; clone_size: few; v_call: TRBV6-2/TRBV6-3
cdr3_aa: CASSLEPISGNTIYF; cdr3_nt: TGTGCCAGCAGCTTGGAACCGATCTCTGGAAACACCATATATTTT; j_call: TRBJ1-3; d_call: .; clone_size: many; v_call: TRBV7-2
cdr3_aa: CSASLRENTEAFF; cdr3_nt: TGCAGTGCTAGTCTCCGGGAGAACACTGAAGCTTTCTTT; j_call: TRBJ1-1; d_call: .; clone_size: .; v_call: TRBV20-1
cdr3_aa: CSASDSYGYTF; cdr3_nt: TGCAGCGCCTCGGACAGCTATGGCTACACCTTC; j_call: TRBJ1-2; d_call: .; clone_size: .; v_call: TRBV29-1
cdr3_aa: CASSLGGVNTEAFF; cdr3_nt: TGTGCCAGCAGCTTAGGAGGGGTGAACACTGAAGCTTTCTTT; j_call: TRBJ1-1; d_call: .; clone_size: many; v_call: TRBV7-2
cdr3_aa: CASSLPGLAGLSYEQYF; cdr3_nt: TGTGCCAGCAGCCTCCCAGGACTAGCGGGACTCTCCTACGAGCAGTACTTC; j_call: TRBJ2-7; d_call: TRBD2; clone_size: .; v_call: TRBV12-3/TRBV12-4
cdr3_aa: CASSTDWNEKLFF; cdr3_nt: TGTGCCAGCAGCACGGACTGGAATGAAAAACTGTTTTTT; j_call: TRBJ1-4; d_call: .; clone_size: many; v_call: TRBV7-2
cdr3_aa: CASSLRRAGEAFF; cdr3_nt: TGCGCCAGCAGCTTGAGGAGAGCAGGTGAAGCTTTCTTT; j_call: TRBJ1-1; d_call: .; clone_size: many; v_call: TRBV5-1
cdr3_aa: CASSTSMTGELFF; cdr3_nt: TGTGCCAGCAGCACGTCGATGACCGGGGAGCTGTTTTTT; j_call: TRBJ2-2; d_call: .; clone_size: many; v_call: TRBV11-3
cdr3_aa: CASSRQGQQETQYF; cdr3_nt: TGTGCCAGTAGTAGACAGGGGCAGCAAGAGACCCAGTACTTC; j_call: TRBJ2-5; d_call: TRBD1; clone_size: few; v_call: TRBV19
cdr3_aa: CASSFGQFYGYTF; cdr3_nt: TGTGCCAGCAGCTTTGGACAGTTCTATGGCTACACCTTC; j_call: TRBJ1-2; d_call: .; clone_size: many; v_call: TRBV7-2